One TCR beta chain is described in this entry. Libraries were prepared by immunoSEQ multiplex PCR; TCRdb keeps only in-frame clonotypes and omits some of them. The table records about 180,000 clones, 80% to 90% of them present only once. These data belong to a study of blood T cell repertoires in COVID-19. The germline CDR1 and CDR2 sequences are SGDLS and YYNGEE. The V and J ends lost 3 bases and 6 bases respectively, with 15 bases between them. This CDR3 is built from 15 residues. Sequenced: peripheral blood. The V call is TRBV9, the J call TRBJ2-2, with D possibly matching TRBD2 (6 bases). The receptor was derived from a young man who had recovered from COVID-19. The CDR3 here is CASSGSWGVAGELFF. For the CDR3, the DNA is TGTGCCAGCAGCGGGAGTTGGGGGGTGGCCGGGGAGCTGTTTTTT.